This T cell receptor (beta chain) is drawn from a study of blood T cell repertoires in COVID-19. As for the study in general: Samples taken during acute and convalescent COVID-19 were collected in the United States, Italy and Spain. The cDNA or gDNA used as material had been derived from T cells, B-cell-depleted T cells, or PBMCs.

Trimming cost V 0 bases and J 1 base, with 7 bases left between them. Germline assignment: CDR1 ENHRY and CDR2 SYGVKD. The CDR3 is 14 residues long. Here immunoSEQ multiplex PCR was the method, and the copy in TCRdb shows in-frame clones only, minus some. Of some 670,000 clones in the sample, approximately 90% were seen once. Sequences were obtained from peripheral blood. The rearrangement uses TRBV10-3 and TRBJ2-7; D is perhaps TRBD1 (5 bases). The receptor's source is a woman aged 18-30 years with acute or convalescent COVID-19. Written as DNA, the CDR3 is TGTGCCATCAGTGAGTCGGGGCAGTCCTACGAGCAGTACTTC. This sequence encodes CAISESGQSYEQYF.